The rows below give T cell receptor beta chains drawn from one sample of a study of blood T cell repertoires in COVID-19. Assay: immunoSEQ multiplex PCR; the TCRdb copy retains only in-frame clones and omits some. In the table there are roughly 150,000 clones, approximately 88% of which are singletons. Source material: PBMCs or T cells enriched from blood (not recorded which). The receptors originated from a man aged 65 to 85 who had been exposed to COVID-19. Both conserved end residues are part of each CDR3. The order of the fields is J gene, D gene, V gene, clone size, CDR3 DNA, CDR3 protein. D genes are given only for firm matches. Expanded clones get a size class; other rows say once, few or many, or leave the size out.

j_call: TRBJ1-1
d_call: -
v_call: TRBV6-5
clone_size: -
cdr3_nt: TGTGCCAGCGGAGAGACAGTCCCCAACACTGAAGCTTTCTTT
cdr3_aa: CASGETVPNTEAFF

j_call: TRBJ2-7
d_call: TRBD1
v_call: TRBV6-1
clone_size: -
cdr3_nt: TGTGCCAGCAGTGAAGCCGGGACAGGGGCCTACGAGCAGTACTTC
cdr3_aa: CASSEAGTGAYEQYF

j_call: TRBJ1-5
d_call: -
v_call: TRBV2
clone_size: few
cdr3_nt: TGTGCCAGCAGTGAGAAGAGGCAGGGGAATCAGCCCCAGCATTTT
cdr3_aa: CASSEKRQGNQPQHF

j_call: TRBJ2-1
d_call: TRBD1
v_call: TRBV9
clone_size: -
cdr3_nt: TGTGCCAGCAGCTCCCGAAGACAGGGTTCCTACAATGAGCAGTTCTTC
cdr3_aa: CASSSRRQGSYNEQFF

j_call: TRBJ2-5
d_call: TRBD2
v_call: TRBV7-2
clone_size: -
cdr3_nt: TGTGCCAGCAGCCTCCCACCGAGCGGGGGGGGAGAGACCCAGTACTTC
cdr3_aa: CASSLPPSGGGETQYF

j_call: TRBJ1-6
d_call: -
v_call: TRBV7-3
clone_size: few
cdr3_nt: TGTGCCAGCAGCTTAACAGGGGGAAGTAATTCACCCCTCCACTTT
cdr3_aa: CASSLTGGSNSPLHF

j_call: TRBJ1-2
d_call: -
v_call: TRBV29-1
clone_size: -
cdr3_nt: TGCAGCGTGGGTGACAGCTATGGCTACACCTTC
cdr3_aa: CSVGDSYGYTF

j_call: TRBJ2-7
d_call: -
v_call: TRBV6-1
clone_size: once
cdr3_nt: TGTGCCAGCAGTGAGGGCAGGGACTGGTACGAGCAGTACTTC
cdr3_aa: CASSEGRDWYEQYF

j_call: TRBJ1-6
d_call: -
v_call: TRBV9
clone_size: -
cdr3_nt: TGTGCCAGCAGCGTACAGGGAATTGGTCCACCCCTCCACTTT
cdr3_aa: CASSVQGIGPPLHF

j_call: TRBJ1-1
d_call: -
v_call: TRBV6-4
clone_size: -
cdr3_nt: TGTGCCAGCAGTGATGGAGGGACCACTGGAGCTTTCTTT
cdr3_aa: CASSDGGTTGAFF

j_call: TRBJ1-3
d_call: -
v_call: TRBV2
clone_size: -
cdr3_nt: TGTGCCAGCAGTGAGGGCTACTCTGGAAACACCATATATTTT
cdr3_aa: CASSEGYSGNTIYF

j_call: TRBJ2-7
d_call: TRBD1
v_call: TRBV2
clone_size: few
cdr3_nt: TGTGCCAGCAGGAGGACAGGGAAATACGAGCAGTACTTC
cdr3_aa: CASRRTGKYEQYF

j_call: TRBJ1-5
d_call: TRBD1
v_call: TRBV27
clone_size: -
cdr3_nt: TGTGCCAGCAGGGACAGGGCGATGGGCAATCAGCCCCAGCATTTT
cdr3_aa: CASRDRAMGNQPQHF

j_call: TRBJ2-5
d_call: -
v_call: TRBV7-2
clone_size: -
cdr3_nt: TGTGCCAGCAGTCACGGTGCGGGGGCTTCCTGGGAGACCCAGTACTTC
cdr3_aa: CASSHGAGASWETQYF

j_call: TRBJ1-1
d_call: -
v_call: TRBV27
clone_size: -
cdr3_nt: TGTGCCAGCATCGACAGATTGTACACTGAAGCTTTCTTT
cdr3_aa: CASIDRLYTEAFF

j_call: TRBJ2-2
d_call: -
v_call: TRBV19
clone_size: -
cdr3_nt: TGTGCCAGTAGTTGGACTCCCTTCACGGCGAACACCGGGGAGCTGTTTTTT
cdr3_aa: CASSWTPFTANTGELFF

j_call: TRBJ1-2
d_call: TRBD1
v_call: TRBV6-5
clone_size: -
cdr3_nt: TGTGCCAGCATGATCTACGGGACAGATTATGGCTACACCTTC
cdr3_aa: CASMIYGTDYGYTF

j_call: TRBJ2-1
d_call: -
v_call: TRBV4-1
clone_size: -
cdr3_nt: TGCGCCAGCAGCCAAGAGAAGCGGGACAATGAGCAGTTCTTC
cdr3_aa: CASSQEKRDNEQFF

j_call: TRBJ1-2
d_call: -
v_call: TRBV5-4
clone_size: few
cdr3_nt: TGTGCCAGCAGCTTGGGAGTTCAGGGGAGCTATGGCTACACCTTC
cdr3_aa: CASSLGVQGSYGYTF

j_call: TRBJ2-5
d_call: -
v_call: TRBV27
clone_size: -
cdr3_nt: TGTGCCAGCAGCTTAGAGCTCCCCGTACCCCAGTACTTC
cdr3_aa: CASSLELPVPQYF